The clone carrying this TCR beta chain has a handful of counts. The sample comes from a study of shared clonotypes between healthy human individuals. Trimming cost V 3 bases and J 5 bases, with 19 bases left between them. This CDR3 region has 16 residues. Germline CDR1 and CDR2: LNHDA and SQIVND (reference sequence). Libraries were prepared by immunoSEQ multiplex PCR; TCRdb keeps only in-frame clonotypes and omits some of them. Of 110,000 or so clones in the sample, around 65% were seen once. The clonotype originates from a woman aged 30 to 39 in good health. The rearrangement uses TRBV19 and TRBJ2-5; D is perhaps TRBD1 (5 bases). Material for sequencing was memory CD8+ T cells sorted from blood. Subset in this sample: CD45RO+ cells pooled with CCR7-negative TemRA cells. The CDR3 region is CASSIRFLRVRETQYF. CDR3 nucleotides: TGTGCCAGTAGTATCCGGTTTCTCAGGGTCCGGGAGACCCAGTACTTC.